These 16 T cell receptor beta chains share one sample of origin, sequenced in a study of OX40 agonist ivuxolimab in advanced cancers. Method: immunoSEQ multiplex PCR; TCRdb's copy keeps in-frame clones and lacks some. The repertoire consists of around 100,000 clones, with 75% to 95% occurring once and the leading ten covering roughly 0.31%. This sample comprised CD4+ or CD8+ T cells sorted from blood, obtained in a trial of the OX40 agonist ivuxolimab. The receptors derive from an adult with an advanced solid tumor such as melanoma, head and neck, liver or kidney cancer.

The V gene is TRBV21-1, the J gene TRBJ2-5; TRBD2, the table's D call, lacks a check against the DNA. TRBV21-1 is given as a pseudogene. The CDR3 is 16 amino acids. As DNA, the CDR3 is TGTGCCAGCAGCAAACCGGAGACTAGCGGGAAAGAGACCCAGTACTTC. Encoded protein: CASSKPETSGKETQYF.

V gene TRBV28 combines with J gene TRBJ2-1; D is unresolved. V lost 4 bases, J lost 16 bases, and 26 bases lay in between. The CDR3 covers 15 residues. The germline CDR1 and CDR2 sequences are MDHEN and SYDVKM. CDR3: CASSSLELLYNERFF. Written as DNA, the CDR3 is TGTGCCAGCAGTTCCTTAGAACTCCTATACAATGAGCGTTTCTTC.

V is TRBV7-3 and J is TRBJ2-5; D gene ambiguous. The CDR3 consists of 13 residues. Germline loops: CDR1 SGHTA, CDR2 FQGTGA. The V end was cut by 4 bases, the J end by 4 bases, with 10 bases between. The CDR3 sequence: CASSSQFRETQYF. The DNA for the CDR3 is TGTGCCAGCAGCTCCCAATTTCGAGAGACCCAGTACTTC.

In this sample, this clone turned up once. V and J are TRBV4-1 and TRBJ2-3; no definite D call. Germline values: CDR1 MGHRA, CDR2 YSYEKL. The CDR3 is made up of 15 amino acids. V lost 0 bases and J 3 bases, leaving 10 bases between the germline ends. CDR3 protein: CASSQESRRTDTQYF. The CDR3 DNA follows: TGCGCCAGCAGCCAAGAGTCCCGCCGGACAGATACGCAGTATTTT.

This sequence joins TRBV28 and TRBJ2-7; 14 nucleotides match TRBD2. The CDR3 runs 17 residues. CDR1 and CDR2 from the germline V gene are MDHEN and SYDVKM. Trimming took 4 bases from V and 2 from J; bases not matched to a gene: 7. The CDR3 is CASSSLTSGRAAYEQYF. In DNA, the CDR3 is TGTGCCAGCAGTTCACTGACTAGCGGGAGGGCCGCCTACGAGCAGTACTTC. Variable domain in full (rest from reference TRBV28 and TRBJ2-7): DVKVTQSSRYLVKRTGEKVFLECVQDMDHENMFWYRQDPGLGLRLIYFSYDVKMKEKGDIPEGYSVSREKKERFSLILESASTNQTSMYLCASSSLTSGRAAYEQYFGPGTRLTVT.

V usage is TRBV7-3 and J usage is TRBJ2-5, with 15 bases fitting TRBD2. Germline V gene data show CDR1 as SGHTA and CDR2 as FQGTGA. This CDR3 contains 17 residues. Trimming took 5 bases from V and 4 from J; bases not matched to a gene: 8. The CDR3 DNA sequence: TGTGCCAGCAGCCCAAGGGGACTAGCGGGAGGCAGAGAGACCCAGTACTTC. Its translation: CASSPRGLAGGRETQYF.

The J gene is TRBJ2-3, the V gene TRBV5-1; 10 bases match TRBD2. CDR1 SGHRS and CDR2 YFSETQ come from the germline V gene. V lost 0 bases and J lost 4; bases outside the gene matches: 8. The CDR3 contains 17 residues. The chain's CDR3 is CASSLAPSGSRADTQYF. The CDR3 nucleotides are TGCGCCAGCAGCTTGGCTCCTAGCGGGAGTAGGGCAGATACGCAGTATTTT.

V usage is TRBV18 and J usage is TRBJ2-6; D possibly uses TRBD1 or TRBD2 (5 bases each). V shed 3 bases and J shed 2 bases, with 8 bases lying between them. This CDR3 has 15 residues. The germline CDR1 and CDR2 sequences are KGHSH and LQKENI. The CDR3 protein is CASSPGTTGANVLTF. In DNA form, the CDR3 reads TGTGCCAGCTCACCCGGGACCACTGGGGCCAACGTCCTGACTTTC.

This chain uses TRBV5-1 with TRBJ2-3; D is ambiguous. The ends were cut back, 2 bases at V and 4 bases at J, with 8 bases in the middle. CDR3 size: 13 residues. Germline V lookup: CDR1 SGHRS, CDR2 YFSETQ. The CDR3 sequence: CASSLRVSDTQYF. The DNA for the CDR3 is TGCGCCAGCAGCTTAAGGGTTTCAGATACGCAGTATTTT.

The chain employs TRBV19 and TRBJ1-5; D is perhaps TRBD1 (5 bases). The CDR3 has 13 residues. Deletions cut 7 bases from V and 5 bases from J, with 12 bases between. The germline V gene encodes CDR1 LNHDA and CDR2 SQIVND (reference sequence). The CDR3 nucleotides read TGTGCCAGTACTGACAGATTCGATCAGCCCCAGCATTTT. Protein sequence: CASTDRFDQPQHF.

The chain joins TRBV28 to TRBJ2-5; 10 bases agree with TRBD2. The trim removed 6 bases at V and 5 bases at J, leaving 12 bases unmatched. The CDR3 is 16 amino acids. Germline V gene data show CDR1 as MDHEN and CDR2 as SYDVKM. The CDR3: CASRKQIAGGSETQYF. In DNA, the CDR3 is TGTGCCAGCAGGAAACAAATAGCGGGAGGTTCTGAGACCCAGTACTTC.

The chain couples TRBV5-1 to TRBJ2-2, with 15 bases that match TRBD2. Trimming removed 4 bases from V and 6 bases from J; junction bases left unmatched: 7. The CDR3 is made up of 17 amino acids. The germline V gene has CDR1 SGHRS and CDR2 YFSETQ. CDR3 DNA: TGCGCCAGCAGCCGGACTAGCGGGAGGGCCGTGGCCGGGGAGCTGTTTTTT. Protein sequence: CASSRTSGRAVAGELFF.

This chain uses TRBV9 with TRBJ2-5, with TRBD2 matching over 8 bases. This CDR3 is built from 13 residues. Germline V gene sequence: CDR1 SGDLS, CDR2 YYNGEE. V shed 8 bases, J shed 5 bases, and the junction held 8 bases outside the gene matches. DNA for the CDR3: TGTGCCAGTTCCGCGGGGGGTTGGGAGACCCAGTACTTC. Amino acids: CASSAGGWETQYF.

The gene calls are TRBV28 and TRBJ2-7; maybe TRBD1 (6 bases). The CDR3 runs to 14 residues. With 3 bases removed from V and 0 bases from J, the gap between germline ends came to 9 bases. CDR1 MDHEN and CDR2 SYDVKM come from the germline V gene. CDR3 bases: TGTGCCAGCAGTTTCCTGGACAGCTCCTACGAGCAGTACTTC. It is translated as CASSFLDSSYEQYF.

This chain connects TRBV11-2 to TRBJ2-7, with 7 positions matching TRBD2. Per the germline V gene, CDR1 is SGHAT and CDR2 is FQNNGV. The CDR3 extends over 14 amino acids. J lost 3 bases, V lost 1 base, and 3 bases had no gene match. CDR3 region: CASSLGGRFYEQYF. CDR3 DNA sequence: TGTGCCAGCAGCTTAGGCGGGAGATTCTACGAGCAGTACTTC. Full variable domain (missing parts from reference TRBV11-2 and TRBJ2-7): EAGVAQSPRYKIIEKRQSVAFWCNPISGHATLYWYQQILGQGPKLLIQFQNNGVVDDSQLPKDRFSAERLKGVDSTLKIQPAKLEDSAVYLCASSLGGRFYEQYFGPGTRLTVT.

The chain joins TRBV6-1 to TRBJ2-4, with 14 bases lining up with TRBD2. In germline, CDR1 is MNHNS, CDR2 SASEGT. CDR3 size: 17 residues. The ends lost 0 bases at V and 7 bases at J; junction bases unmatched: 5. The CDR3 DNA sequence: TGTGCCAGCAGTGAAGCGCGACTAGCGGGAGGGCCGAACATTCAGTACTTC. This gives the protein CASSEARLAGGPNIQYF.